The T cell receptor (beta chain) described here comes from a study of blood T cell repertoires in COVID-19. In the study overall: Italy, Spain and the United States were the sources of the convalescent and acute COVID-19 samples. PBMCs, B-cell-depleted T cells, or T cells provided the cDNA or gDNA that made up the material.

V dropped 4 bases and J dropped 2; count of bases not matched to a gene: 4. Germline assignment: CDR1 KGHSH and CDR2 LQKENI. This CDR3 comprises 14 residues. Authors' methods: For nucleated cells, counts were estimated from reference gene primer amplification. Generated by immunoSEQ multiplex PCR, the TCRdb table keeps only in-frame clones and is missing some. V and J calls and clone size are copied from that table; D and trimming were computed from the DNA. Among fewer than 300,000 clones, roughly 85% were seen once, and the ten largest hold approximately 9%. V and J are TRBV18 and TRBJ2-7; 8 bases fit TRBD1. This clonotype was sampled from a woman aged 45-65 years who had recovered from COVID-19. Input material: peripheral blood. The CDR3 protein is CASSRQGIPYEQYF. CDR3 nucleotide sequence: TGTGCCAGCTCACGACAGGGGATCCCCTACGAGCAGTACTTC. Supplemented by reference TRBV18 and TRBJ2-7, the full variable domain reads NAGVMQNPRHLVRRRGQEARLRCSPMKGHSHVYWYRQLPEEGLKFMVYLQKENIIDESGMPKERFSAEFPKEGPSILRIQQVVRGDSAAYFCASSRQGIPYEQYFGPGTRLTVT.